The 30 T cell receptor beta chains in this list originate from one sample, sequenced in a study of blood T cells in healthy people across ages. It was with a sample-barcoded 5' primer and a J-beta primer mix that a second PCR of about 6 to 12 cycles was run. In TCRdb, the 5' RACE reads were re-called with MiXCR into one record per CDR3 protein. The table shows approximately 1.5 million distinct CDR3 sequences, with almost 35% occurring only once. The sample comprised blood. All receptors come from a woman under 40 in good health.

This clonotype was seen at least ten times. This chain joins TRBV12-3 or TRBV12-4 and TRBJ1-1, with D possibly being TRBD1 (5 bases). The length of the CDR3 is 13 residues. V shed 6 bases and J shed 3 bases, with 11 bases lying between them. CDR3 amino acids: CASSLDTYTEAFF. In nucleotides, the CDR3 is TGTGCCAGCAGCTTGGACACTTACACTGAAGCTTTCTTT.

The J gene is TRBJ2-1, the V gene TRBV5-1; either TRBD1 or TRBD2 may fit D (5 bases each). V gave up 4 bases and J gave up 8 bases, with 13 bases separating them. The CDR3 has 13 amino acids. CDR1 and CDR2 (germline): SGHRS, YFSETQ. The CDR3 reads CASSPGTSHEQFF. Written as DNA, the CDR3 is TGCGCCAGCAGCCCAGGGACCTCTCATGAGCAGTTCTTC.

This chain joins TRBV18 and TRBJ2-1; D may be TRBD2 (5 bases). CDR3 length: 16 residues. V was pared by 3 bases and J by 7 bases, with 19 bases between. In germline, CDR1 is KGHSH, CDR2 LQKENI. For the CDR3, the DNA is TGTGCCAGCTCACCCTCCTTTGGGCTAGCAGTTAATGAGCAGTTCTTC. Its translation is CASSPSFGLAVNEQFF.

Only a few counts were recorded for this clonotype. The CDR3 reads CASTPIGTTYYEQYF. DNA of the CDR3: TGTGCCAGCACCCCAATCGGGACAACTTACTACGAGCAGTACTTC. The chain recombines TRBV28 with TRBJ2-7; D possibly corresponds to TRBD1 (6 bases). V was shortened by 7 bases and J by 3 bases, with 19 bases between the two germline ends. Germline loops: CDR1 MDHEN, CDR2 SYDVKM. This CDR3 is 15 amino acids long. Complete variable domain (other parts from reference TRBV28 and TRBJ2-7): DVKVTQSSRYLVKRTGEKVFLECVQDMDHENMFWYRQDPGLGLRLIYFSYDVKMKEKGDIPEGYSVSREKKERFSLILESASTNQTSMYLCASTPIGTTYYEQYFGPGTRLTVT.

This clonotype has a handful of counts. V usage is TRBV5-1 and J usage is TRBJ2-1; TRBD1 aligns across 8 bases. V was pared by 5 bases and J by 7 bases, with 8 bases of the junction left unmatched. This CDR3 is built from 14 residues. Germline V gene sequence: CDR1 SGHRS, CDR2 YFSETQ. The CDR3 DNA sequence: TGCGCCAGCAGGGGGCAGGGGGCTACAAATGAGCAGTTCTTC. Protein: CASRGQGATNEQFF.

Comments on this clonotype: An end of the junction does not agree with germline; a read error may underlie this. The chain employs TRBV27 and TRBJ2-1; 10 bases fit TRBD2. Germline CDR1 reads MNHEY; CDR2 reads SMNVEV (reference sequence). The CDR3 totals 16 residues. The CDR3 region is CTSSADLAGVYNEQFF. The CDR3 coding sequence is TGTACCAGCAGTGCCGACCTAGCGGGAGTATACAATGAGCAGTTCTTC.

The V call is TRBV4-2, the J call TRBJ2-1, with D perhaps TRBD1 (6 bases). The closer fit of TRBJ2-7 to the DNA end suggests the J call may be wrong. The CDR3 is 16 amino acids. Germline-derived CDR1 and CDR2 are LGHNA and YNFKEQ. In nucleotides, the CDR3 is TGTGCCAGCAGCCAAGAAGAAGGGGGACCCTACAATGAGCAGTACTTC. Translation: CASSQEEGGPYNEQYF.

This clonotype has more than one count but fewer than ten. As DNA, the CDR3 is TGTGCCACCAGAACGACGCGGGCGCTAGAAGATACGCAGTATTTT. The encoded protein is CATRTTRALEDTQYF. V and J are TRBV15 and TRBJ2-3, with D maybe TRBD2 (5 bases). V gave up 6 bases and J gave up 5 bases, with 18 bases separating them. CDR3 length: 15 amino acids. Germline V gene sequence: CDR1 LNHNV, CDR2 YYDKDF (reference sequence).

With regard to this clonotype: Just one base apart from a much larger clone, this may be a read error. V gene TRBV9 combines with J gene TRBJ2-3; 10 bases agree with TRBD2. The V gene end was trimmed by 7 bases and the J gene end by 4 bases; junction bases not matched to a gene: 12. The CDR3 spans 16 residues. From germline, CDR1 is SGDLS and CDR2 YYNGEE. The CDR3 spells CASRSGPGTSADTQYF. The CDR3 bases are TGTGCCAGCCGCTCCGGCCCCGGGACTAGCGCAGATACGCAGTATTTT.

The J gene is TRBJ1-2, the V gene TRBV6-1; possible D gene TRBD1, 6 bases. Trimming took 2 bases from V and 4 from J, leaving 17 bases between them. CDR1 is MNHNS and CDR2 is SASEGT in the germline V gene. The CDR3 runs to 16 residues. DNA for the CDR3: TGTGCCAGCAGTGAATTGGAGGGGGTGTATCGCTATGGCTACACCTTC. It encodes CASSELEGVYRYGYTF.

A remark on this clonotype: Just one base apart from a much larger clone, this may be a read error. The chain joins TRBV6-5 to TRBJ2-7; no clear D gene. The length of the CDR3 is 11 residues. Germline V lookup: CDR1 MNHEY, CDR2 SVGAGI. The CDR3 region is CASSLDNEQDF. Here the CDR3 DNA reads TGTGCCAGCAGCCTGGATAACGAGCAGGACTTC.

A note on this clonotype: Germline and junction disagree at one end, which may indicate a read error. The V call is TRBV25-1, the J call TRBJ1-6; D uncertain. The CDR3 has 13 amino acids. Germline V gene sequence: CDR1 MGHDK, CDR2 SYGVNS. The CDR3 DNA follows: TGTGCCAGCAGGGAAATGCTTGGGCGGCCCCCCCACTTT. Protein product: CASREMLGRPPHF.

This clonotype was counted a few times. The rearrangement links TRBV7-2 to TRBJ2-7, with 7 bases lining up with TRBD2. The germline gives CDR1 SGHTA, CDR2 FQGNSA. The CDR3 is made up of 14 amino acids. V shed 3 bases and J 6 bases; nucleotides not matched to a gene: 8. The CDR3 region is CASSFWGTTSEQYF. In nucleotides, the CDR3 is TGTGCCAGCAGCTTCTGGGGGACTACGTCCGAGCAGTACTTC.

This clonotype was seen a handful of times. The V and J genes are TRBV9 and TRBJ2-7; tentatively, D is TRBD2 (6 bases). The CDR3 loop spans 14 amino acids. CDR1 and CDR2 (germline): SGDLS, YYNGEE. Trimming cost V 3 bases and J 3 bases, with 13 bases left between them. The CDR3 is CASSADPGVYEQYF. DNA for the CDR3: TGTGCCAGCAGCGCAGATCCGGGGGTCTACGAGCAGTACTTC.

This clonotype was detected only a few times. The chain has TRBV20-1 and TRBJ2-2; tentatively, D is TRBD1 (6 bases). The V and J ends lost 0 bases and 4 bases respectively, with 21 bases between them. Germline V CDR1 and CDR2: DFQATT, SNEGSKA (reference sequence). The CDR3 sequence is 18 residues long. Written as DNA, the CDR3 is TGCAGTGCTAGAGATCACCGGCCTGGGGGCCACTTCACCGGGGAGCTGTTTTTT. The encoded protein is CSARDHRPGGHFTGELFF.

The V call is TRBV20-1, the J call TRBJ1-2; D is perhaps TRBD1 (5 bases). Germline V gene data show CDR1 as DFQATT and CDR2 as SNEGSKA (reference sequence). V shed 3 bases and J shed 5 bases, with 13 bases lying between them. The CDR3 is 13 residues long. The CDR3 nucleotides read TGCAGTGCTAGCGTTGAGGGGCGGTATGGCTACACCTTC. The encoded protein is CSASVEGRYGYTF.

The rearrangement joins TRBV28 to TRBJ2-4, with 10 nucleotides matching TRBD2. Germline CDR1 and CDR2: MDHEN and SYDVKM. This CDR3 is built from 17 residues. Trimming cost V 5 bases and J 0 bases; bases outside gene matches: 7. CDR3 bases: TGTGCCAGCAGTCTGGCTAGCGGGAGTAGAGCCAAAAACATTCAGTACTTC. Translating it yields CASSLASGSRAKNIQYF. The variable domain in full, with the rest retrieved from reference TRBV28 and TRBJ2-4, is DVKVTQSSRYLVKRTGEKVFLECVQDMDHENMFWYRQDPGLGLRLIYFSYDVKMKEKGDIPEGYSVSREKKERFSLILESASTNQTSMYLCASSLASGSRAKNIQYFGAGTRLSVL.

V gene TRBV2 combines with J gene TRBJ2-1, with 7 nucleotides matching TRBD2. Germline-derived CDR1 and CDR2 are SNHLY and FYNNEI. This CDR3 has 16 amino acids. Germline trimming cut 7 bases from V and 8 bases from J; bases unmatched to any gene: 17. CDR3 nucleotide sequence: TGTGCCAGCAAAGGAGGTGGGAGGGGAGGGGTTGATGAGCAGTTCTTC. Translating gives CASKGGGRGGVDEQFF.

This clonotype has ten or more counts. The DNA for the CDR3 is TGTGCCAGGACCGACAGCATTTTTGGCGGCTACACCTTC. Amino acid sequence: CARTDSIFGGYTF. The chain couples TRBV10-3 to TRBJ1-2; possible D gene TRBD1, 5 bases. Trimming shortened V by 10 bases and J by 8 bases, and 20 bases separated the two germline ends. Germline loops: CDR1 ENHRY, CDR2 SYGVKD. This CDR3 contains 13 residues.

Points on this clonotype: This may be a read error: a much more frequent sequence differs by one nucleotide. J is TRBJ2-1 and V is TRBV29-1; tentatively, D is TRBD1 (5 bases). The V gene's germline CDR1 is SQVTM and CDR2 ANQGSEA. This CDR3 has 14 amino acids. The CDR3 coding sequence is TGCAGCGTGGAAGGGATAGGGGTTTACAATGAGCAGTTCTTC. Its translation: CSVEGIGVYNEQFF.

This sequence joins TRBV14 and TRBJ1-1; possibly TRBD1 for D (5 bases). Trimming stripped 0 bases from V and 5 bases from J, with 13 bases between. Germline values: CDR1 SGHDN, CDR2 FVKESK. The CDR3 length is 15 residues. CDR3 in amino acids: CASSQEKGQRTEAFF. The CDR3 DNA is TGTGCCAGCAGCCAAGAGAAGGGGCAGAGAACTGAAGCTTTCTTT.

This clonotype was seen a single time. The V gene is TRBV27, the J gene TRBJ2-3; TRBD2 matches at 8 bases. This CDR3 is built from 15 residues. CDR1 and CDR2 from the germline V gene are MNHEY and SMNVEV (reference sequence). V lost 10 bases to trimming and J lost 5 bases; unmatched junction nucleotides: 14. The CDR3 coding sequence is TGTGCCACTATAGCGGGGTACAAAGGAGGAGATACGCAGTATTTT. Protein product: CATIAGYKGGDTQYF.

V gene TRBV9 combines with J gene TRBJ2-1, with D unresolved. Germline assignment: CDR1 SGDLS and CDR2 YYNGEE. CDR3 size: 16 residues. Trimming took 0 bases from V and 3 from J, leaving 13 bases between them. CDR3 sequence: CASSVEAGAFYNEQFF. In DNA, the CDR3 is TGTGCCAGCAGCGTAGAGGCTGGCGCCTTCTACAATGAGCAGTTCTTC.

Turning to this clonotype: A much larger clone is a single base away; this may be a read error. This CDR3 is missing its conserved last phenylalanine or tryptophan, likely due to a read error. The rearrangement joins TRBV5-5 to TRBJ2-2, with TRBD1 as a possible D gene (5 bases). Germline V gives CDR1 SGHKS, CDR2 YYEKEE (reference sequence). V lost 6 bases to trimming and J lost 6 bases, with 12 bases between them. This CDR3 region has 13 residues. CDR3 sequence reads: CASTRAGPGELFV. CDR3 nucleotide sequence: TGTGCCAGCACCCGAGCAGGGCCCGGGGAGCTGTTTGTT.

This clonotype was seen once. The V and J genes are TRBV27 and TRBJ1-5, with TRBD1 as a possible D gene (5 bases). This CDR3 contains 16 residues. With 0 bases removed from V and 5 bases from J, the gap between germline ends came to 14 bases. Germline V gene sequence: CDR1 MNHEY, CDR2 SMNVEV (reference sequence). DNA of the CDR3: TGTGCCAGCAGTTTATCGGGGGGGGAGCTGGATCAGCCCCAGCATTTT. It yields the protein CASSLSGGELDQPQHF.

This chain connects TRBV5-1 to TRBJ1-1; D not resolved. There are 15 residues in the CDR3. Germline V gives CDR1 SGHRS, CDR2 YFSETQ. The ends were cut back, 4 bases at V and 0 bases at J, with 13 bases in the middle. The CDR3 bases are TGCGCCAGCAGCCAACTCGACCGAGTGAACACTGAAGCTTTCTTT. Its translation: CASSQLDRVNTEAFF.

This clonotype has a handful of counts. The chain uses TRBV25-1 and TRBJ1-4, with TRBD1 matching 7 bases. Per the germline V gene, CDR1 is MGHDK and CDR2 is SYGVNS. The CDR3 loop spans 13 amino acids. With 4 bases clipped from V and 8 bases from J, the junction kept 4 bases outside the gene matches. CDR3: CASSAGGVEKLFF. The DNA of the CDR3 is TGTGCCAGCAGTGCAGGGGGGGTCGAAAAACTGTTTTTT.

The V call is TRBV25-1, the J call TRBJ2-1; the D gene is possibly TRBD1 (5 bases). The CDR3 contains 13 residues. CDR1 is MGHDK, CDR2 SYGVNS, per germline. Trimming cost V 1 base and J 12 bases, with 13 bases left between them. CDR3 loop: CASSEFGAGRQFF. The CDR3 coding sequence is TGTGCCAGCAGTGAATTTGGGGCAGGGCGGCAGTTCTTC.

This clonotype has a handful of counts. The CDR3 region is CASSQEPQGFGYEQYF. CDR3 nucleotide sequence: TGCGCCAGCAGCCAAGAACCTCAGGGATTCGGCTACGAGCAGTACTTC. This chain joins TRBV4-1 and TRBJ2-7, with D possibly being TRBD1 (5 bases). The CDR3 sequence is 16 residues long. V lost 0 bases and J lost 3, with 15 bases in between. Germline CDR1 reads MGHRA; CDR2 reads YSYEKL.

Of note for this clonotype: Being one base from a much bigger clone, this may be a read error. The rearrangement uses TRBV29-1 and TRBJ2-1; D possibly corresponds to TRBD2 (5 bases). The CDR3 is made up of 15 amino acids. The germline CDR1 and CDR2 sequences are SQVTM and ANQGSEA. Deletions cut 0 bases from V and 7 bases from J, with 16 bases between. CDR3 protein: CSVEDRSGVANEQFF. CDR3 DNA: TGCAGCGTTGAAGATAGGAGCGGAGTGGCGAATGAGCAGTTCTTC.